The 3 T cell receptor beta chains below come from one sample, sequenced in a study of cytomegalovirus exposure and HLA in healthy donors. The PCR was carried out with 60 Vbeta primers and 13 Jbeta primers. Generated by immunoSEQ multiplex PCR, the TCRdb table keeps only in-frame clones and is missing some. The data show 140,000 to 150,000 clones, roughly 70% seen once. Sequencing was done on a sample of PBMCs. Receptors were obtained from a man aged 25 to 40 in good health and CMV-seronegative.

The chain employs TRBV5-1 and TRBJ2-1; tentatively, D is TRBD2 (5 bases). In germline, CDR1 is SGHRS, CDR2 YFSETQ. The V end was cut by 4 bases, the J end by 8 bases, with 19 bases between. The CDR3 extends over 15 amino acids. Here the CDR3 DNA reads TGCGCCAGCAGCCTAGGACTGAACGGGTGGGATGAGCAGTTCTTC. The encoded protein is CASSLGLNGWDEQFF.

This chain connects TRBV5-1 to TRBJ2-7; 8 bases align to TRBD2. Trimming took 2 bases from V and 0 from J; bases not matched to a gene: 7. Germline V CDR1 and CDR2: SGHRS, YFSETQ. CDR3 length: 16 amino acids. The CDR3 region is CASSFWTGTSSYEQYF. The CDR3 DNA sequence: TGCGCCAGCAGCTTTTGGACCGGGACTAGCTCCTACGAGCAGTACTTC.

Notes on this clone: This CDR3 is also generated by other DNA sequences in the sample. The J gene is TRBJ2-3, the V gene TRBV9; 11 bases are shared with TRBD2. After removal of 3 bases from V and 0 bases from J, the junction contained 3 bases not matched to a gene. This CDR3 is built from 16 residues. Germline V gene data show CDR1 as SGDLS and CDR2 as YYNGEE. In nucleotides, the CDR3 is TGTGCCAGCAGCGGTCGACTAGCGGGGAGCACAGATACGCAGTATTTT. This translates into CASSGRLAGSTDTQYF.